This passage covers 9 T cell receptor beta chains from one sample sequenced in a study of CD4 and CD8 cells across lung adenocarcinoma regions (dated by TCRdb to 2017 to 2018). Libraries were made using PCR. Sequencing relied on a HiSeq X Ten. Through fastp at Q25 and MiXCR, TCRdb rebuilt clones from the public reads, retaining in-frame beta chains. Entries are consolidated by CDR3 protein sequence, retaining the most common genes and DNA. Counted in this sample were about 5,500 distinct CDR3 sequences; approximately 51% of them appeared once. The leading ten clones occupy roughly 87% of the sample. The source material was CD8+ T cells from the margin of a lung tumor. Sample cell subset or site, as interpreted from the label and publication: tumor margin region. Receptors were obtained from a male donor with lung adenocarcinoma. The CD4 and CD8 labels of this study may be unreliable.

The sample holds many counts of this clonotype. The chain is built from TRBV27 and TRBJ1-4; D ambiguous. V was cut by 0 bases and J by 10 bases, with 9 bases left in between. The CDR3 runs to 13 residues. Germline V CDR1 and CDR2: MNHEY, SMNVEV (reference sequence). CDR3 sequence: CASSLSSVGKLFF. The DNA of the CDR3 is TGTGCCAGCAGTTTATCTTCCGTGGGAAAACTGTTTTTT.

The chain links TRBV6-4 to TRBJ2-1, with 10 bases matching TRBD2. V lost 0 bases and J lost 2; bases outside the gene matches: 1. This CDR3 is 16 amino acids long. Germline V gene sequence: CDR1 MRHNA, CDR2 SNTAGT. CDR3 amino acids: CASSDSSGGAYNEQFF. The CDR3 bases are TGTGCCAGCAGTGACTCGAGCGGGGGGGCCTACAATGAGCAGTTCTTC.

By frequency in the sample, this clonotype is medium-sized. This chain uses TRBV6-5 with TRBJ2-5; D unresolved. The J call could be wrong; TRBJ2-7 is a better fit for the DNA end. Germline V gene lookup returns CDR1 MNHEY and CDR2 SVGAGI. The CDR3 spans 15 residues. The CDR3 sequence is CASSSRKLRISEQYF. The DNA for the CDR3 is TGTGCCAGCAGTTCCCGCAAACTTCGGATCAGCGAGCAGTACTTC.

This clonotype was seen a few times. The chain has TRBV4-1 and TRBJ2-3; the D gene is possibly TRBD2 (6 bases). V lost 3 bases and J lost 11, with 21 bases in between. CDR1 is MGHRA, CDR2 YSYEKL, per germline. The CDR3 extends over 15 amino acids. The CDR3: CASSHGAGRDFEQYF. For the CDR3, the DNA is TGCGCCAGCAGCCATGGGGCGGGGCGCGATTTTGAGCAGTATTTT.

Only a few counts were recorded for this clonotype. CDR3 DNA sequence: TGCGCCAGCAGCCCGCAGGGGGGGAACACTGAAGCTTTCTTT. Amino acids: CASSPQGGNTEAFF. V is TRBV5-1 and J is TRBJ1-1; 7 bases match TRBD1. CDR1 and CDR2 from the germline V gene are SGHRS and YFSETQ. Trimming cost V 4 bases and J 1 base; bases outside gene matches: 4. This CDR3 contains 14 residues.

This clonotype was counted once. The J gene is TRBJ2-3, the V gene TRBV7-3; no reliable D call. Trimming removed 6 bases from V and 0 bases from J, with 16 bases in between. The CDR3 loop spans 16 amino acids. The V gene's germline CDR1 is SGHTA and CDR2 FQGTGA. The CDR3 sequence: CASSHLPGKSTDTQYF. The CDR3 DNA reads TGTGCCAGCAGTCATCTTCCTGGAAAAAGCACAGATACGCAGTATTTT.

About this clonotype itself: One end of the junction does not line up with germline, which may come from a read error. This sequence joins TRBV6-1 and TRBJ2-3; tentatively, D is TRBD1 (6 bases). The CDR3 is 14 amino acids. CDR1 and CDR2 (germline): MNHNS, SASEGT. This chain's CDR3 is CARSGGRDQDTQYF. CDR3 nucleotides: TGTGCGAGGAGTGGGGGCCGTGACCAAGATACGCAGTATTTC.

This chain links TRBV6-1 with TRBJ1-1; D is unclear. This CDR3 comprises 13 residues. V lost 6 bases, J lost 7 bases, and 15 bases lay in between. From germline, CDR1 is MNHNS and CDR2 SASEGT. CDR3 coding DNA: TGTGCCAGCAGGGTCAGTAGGGTGCTTGAAGCTTTCTTT. It is translated as CASRVSRVLEAFF.

V and J are TRBV27 and TRBJ1-2; TRBD1 might be the D (5 bases). Germline V gene sequence: CDR1 MNHEY, CDR2 SMNVEV (reference sequence). This CDR3 region has 13 residues. V was clipped by 4 bases and J by 0 bases, with 6 bases between them. CDR3 region: CASSSGPNYGYTF. CDR3 sequence (DNA): TGTGCCAGCAGTTCGGGACCTAACTATGGCTACACCTTC.